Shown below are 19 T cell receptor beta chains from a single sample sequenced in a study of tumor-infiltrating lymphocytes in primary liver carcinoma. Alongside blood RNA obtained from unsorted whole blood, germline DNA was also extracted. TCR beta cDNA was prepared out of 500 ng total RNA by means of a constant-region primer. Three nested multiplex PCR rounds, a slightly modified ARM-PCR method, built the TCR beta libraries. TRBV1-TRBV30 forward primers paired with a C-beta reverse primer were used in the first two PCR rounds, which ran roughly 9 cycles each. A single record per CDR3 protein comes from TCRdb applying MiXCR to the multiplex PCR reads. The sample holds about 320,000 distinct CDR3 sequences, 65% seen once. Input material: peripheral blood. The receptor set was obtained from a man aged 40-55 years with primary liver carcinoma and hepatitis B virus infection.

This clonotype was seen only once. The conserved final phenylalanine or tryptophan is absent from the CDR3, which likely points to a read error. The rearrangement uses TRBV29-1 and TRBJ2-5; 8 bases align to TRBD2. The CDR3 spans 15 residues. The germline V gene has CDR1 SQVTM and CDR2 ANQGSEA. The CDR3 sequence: CTVEVELAEQETQYL. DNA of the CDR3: TGCACCGTTGAAGTTGAACTAGCGGAGCAAGAGACCCAGTACTTA.

The CDR3 loop is CSAQSRGGREQYF. The CDR3 DNA follows: TGCAGCGCTCAATCAAGGGGAGGGCGCGAGCAGTACTTC. The rearrangement uses TRBV29-1 and TRBJ2-7; 7 positions match TRBD2. Germline CDR1 is SQVTM and CDR2 is ANQGSEA. CDR3 size: 13 residues. With V trimmed by 7 bases and J by 6 bases, 12 bases remained unmatched.

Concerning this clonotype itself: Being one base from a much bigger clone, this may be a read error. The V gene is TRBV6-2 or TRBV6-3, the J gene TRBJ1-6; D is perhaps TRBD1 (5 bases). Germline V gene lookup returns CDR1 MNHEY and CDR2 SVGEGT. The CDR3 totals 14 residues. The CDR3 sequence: CASRTGTVNSPIHF. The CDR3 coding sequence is TGTGCCAGCAGAACCGGGACCGTGAATTCACCCATCCACTTT.

The CDR3 DNA follows: TGTGCCAGCAGCGCGGGACAGGGGCACACAGATACGCAGTATTTT. Translating gives CASSAGQGHTDTQYF. This chain links TRBV5-6 with TRBJ2-3; 10 nucleotides match TRBD1. The germline V gene has CDR1 SGHDT and CDR2 YYEEEE. V shed 4 bases and J 2 bases; nucleotides not matched to a gene: 4. This CDR3 region has 15 residues.

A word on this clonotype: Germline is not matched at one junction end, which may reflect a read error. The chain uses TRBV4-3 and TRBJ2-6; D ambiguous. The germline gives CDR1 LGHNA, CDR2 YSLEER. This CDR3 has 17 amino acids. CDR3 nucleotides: TGCACCAGCAGCCAAGATAGGTTCCGCTCTGGGGCCAACGTCCTGACTTTC. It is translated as CTSSQDRFRSGANVLTF.

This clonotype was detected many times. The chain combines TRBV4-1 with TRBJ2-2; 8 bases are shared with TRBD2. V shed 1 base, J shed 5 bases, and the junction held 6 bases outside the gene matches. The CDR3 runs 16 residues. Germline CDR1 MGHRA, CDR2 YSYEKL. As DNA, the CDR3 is TGCGCCAGCAGCCAAGGACTAGCGCTTAGAACCGGGGAGCTGTTTTTT. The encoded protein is CASSQGLALRTGELFF.

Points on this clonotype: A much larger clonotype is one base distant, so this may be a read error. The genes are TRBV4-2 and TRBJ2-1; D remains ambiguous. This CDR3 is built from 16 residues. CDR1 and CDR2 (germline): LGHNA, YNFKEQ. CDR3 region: CASSQEPSSSHNEQFF. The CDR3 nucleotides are TGTGCCAGCAGCCAAGAACCTTCAAGCTCCCACAATGAGCAGTTCTTC.

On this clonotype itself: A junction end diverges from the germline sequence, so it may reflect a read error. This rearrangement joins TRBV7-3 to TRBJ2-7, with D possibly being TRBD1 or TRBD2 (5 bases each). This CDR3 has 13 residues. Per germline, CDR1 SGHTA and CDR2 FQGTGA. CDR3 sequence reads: CASGLRDGYEQYF. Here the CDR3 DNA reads TGTGCCAGCGGCTTAAGGGACGGCTACGAGCAGTACTTC.

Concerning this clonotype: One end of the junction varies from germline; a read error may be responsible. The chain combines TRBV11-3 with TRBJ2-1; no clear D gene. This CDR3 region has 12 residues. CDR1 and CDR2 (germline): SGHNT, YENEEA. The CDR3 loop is CASSSNADDQFF. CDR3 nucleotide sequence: TGTGCCAGCAGCTCAAATGCCGATGATCAGTTCTTC.

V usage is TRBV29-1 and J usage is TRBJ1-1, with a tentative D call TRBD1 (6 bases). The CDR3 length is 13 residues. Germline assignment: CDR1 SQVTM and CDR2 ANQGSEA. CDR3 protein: CRAEGGGDTEAFF. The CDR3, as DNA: TGCAGAGCTGAGGGGGGTGGGGACACTGAAGCTTTCTTT. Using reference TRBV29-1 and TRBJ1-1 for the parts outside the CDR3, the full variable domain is SAVISQKPSRDICQRGTSLTIQCQVDSQVTMMFWYRQQPGQSLTLIATANQGSEATYESGFVIDKFPISRPNLTFSTLTVSNMSPEDSSIYLCRAEGGGDTEAFFGQGTRLTVV.

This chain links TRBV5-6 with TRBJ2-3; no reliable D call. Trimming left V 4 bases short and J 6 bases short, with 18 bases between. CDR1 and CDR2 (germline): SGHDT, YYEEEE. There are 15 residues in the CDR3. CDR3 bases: TGTGCCAGCAGCCCTAACGCACAAACGAGGGATACGCAGTATTTT. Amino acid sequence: CASSPNAQTRDTQYF. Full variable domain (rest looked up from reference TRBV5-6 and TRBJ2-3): DAGVTQSPTHLIKTRGQQVTLRCSPKSGHDTVSWYQQALGQGPQFIFQYYEEEERQRGNFPDRFSGHQFPNYSSELNVNALLLGDSALYLCASSPNAQTRDTQYFGPGTRLTVL.

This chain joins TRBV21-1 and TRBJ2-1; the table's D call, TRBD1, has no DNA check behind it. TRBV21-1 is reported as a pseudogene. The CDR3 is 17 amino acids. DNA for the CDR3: TGTGCCAGCAGGCAAGGAGGGGGCTGGGGTATGTACGATGAGCAGTTCTTC. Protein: CASRQGGGWGMYDEQFF.

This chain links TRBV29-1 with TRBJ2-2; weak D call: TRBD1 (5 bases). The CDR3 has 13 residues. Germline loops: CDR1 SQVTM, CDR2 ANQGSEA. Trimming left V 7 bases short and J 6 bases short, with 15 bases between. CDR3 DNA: TGCAGCGATGAGGTCAGGGTCGCCGGGGAGCTGTTTTTT. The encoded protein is CSDEVRVAGELFF.

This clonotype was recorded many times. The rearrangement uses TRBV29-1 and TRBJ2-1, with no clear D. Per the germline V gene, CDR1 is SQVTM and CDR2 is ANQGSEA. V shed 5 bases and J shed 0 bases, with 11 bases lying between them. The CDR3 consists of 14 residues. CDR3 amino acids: CSVFGMSSYNEQFF. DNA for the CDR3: TGCAGCGTTTTTGGGATGAGCTCCTACAATGAGCAGTTCTTC.

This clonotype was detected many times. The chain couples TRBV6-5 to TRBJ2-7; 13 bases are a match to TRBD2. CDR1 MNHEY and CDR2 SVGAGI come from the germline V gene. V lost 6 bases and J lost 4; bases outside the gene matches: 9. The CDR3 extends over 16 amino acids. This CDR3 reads CASRRTSGRERYEQYF. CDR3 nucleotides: TGTGCCAGCAGGCGGACTAGCGGGAGAGAACGGTACGAGCAGTACTTC.

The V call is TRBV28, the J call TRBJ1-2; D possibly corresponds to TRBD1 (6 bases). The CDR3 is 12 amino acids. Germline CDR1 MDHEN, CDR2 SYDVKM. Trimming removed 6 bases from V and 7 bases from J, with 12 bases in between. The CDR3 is CASRLQGSGYTF. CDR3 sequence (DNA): TGTGCCAGCAGGCTACAGGGCTCTGGCTACACCTTC.

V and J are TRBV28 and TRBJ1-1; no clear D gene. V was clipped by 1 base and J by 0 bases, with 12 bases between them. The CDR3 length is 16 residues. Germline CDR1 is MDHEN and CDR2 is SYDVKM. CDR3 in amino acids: CASSLFGFPMNTEAFF. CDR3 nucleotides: TGTGCCAGCAGTTTATTTGGGTTCCCCATGAACACTGAAGCTTTCTTT.

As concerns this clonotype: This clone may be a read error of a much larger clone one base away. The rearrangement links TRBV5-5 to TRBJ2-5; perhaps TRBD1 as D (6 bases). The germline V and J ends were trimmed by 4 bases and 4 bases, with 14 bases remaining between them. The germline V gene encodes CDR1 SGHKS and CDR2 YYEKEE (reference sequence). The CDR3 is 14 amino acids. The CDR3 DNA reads TGTGCCAGCAGCGGAAGACAGGTGAGAGAGACCCAGTACTTC. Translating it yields CASSGRQVRETQYF.

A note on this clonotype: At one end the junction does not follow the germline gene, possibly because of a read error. The CDR3 spells CAGSRELGNEQFF. The DNA for the CDR3 is TGTGCCGGCAGCCGTGAACTAGGGAATGAGCAGTTCTTC. The chain joins TRBV11-2 to TRBJ2-1; the D gene is possibly TRBD2 (5 bases). The CDR3 has 13 residues. Germline V gives CDR1 SGHAT, CDR2 FQNNGV.